This TCR beta chain was obtained from a study of cytomegalovirus exposure and HLA in healthy donors. Study findings and constraints: Cytomegalovirus association was listed for 170 or so TCR beta chains.

This clone has only a few counts. As yet, its antigen is unknown. J gave up 3 bases and V 4 bases, and 6 bases lay outside the gene matches. The CDR3 contains 14 residues. From germline, CDR1 is SGHTA and CDR2 FQGNSA. The PCR ran on 60 Vbeta and 13 Jbeta primers. TCRdb's copy holds only in-frame clones and misses some; the assay was immunoSEQ multiplex PCR. Among approximately 120,000 clones, 81% were seen once, and the ten largest hold 2.2%. What was sequenced was PBMCs. The J gene is TRBJ2-7, the V gene TRBV7-2, with 7 bases matching TRBD1. This clonotype was sampled from a woman under 40 in good health and CMV-seronegative. CDR3 DNA sequence: TGTGCCAGCAGCTCCCCTAACAGGGGCTACGAGCAGTACTTC. As protein: CASSSPNRGYEQYF.